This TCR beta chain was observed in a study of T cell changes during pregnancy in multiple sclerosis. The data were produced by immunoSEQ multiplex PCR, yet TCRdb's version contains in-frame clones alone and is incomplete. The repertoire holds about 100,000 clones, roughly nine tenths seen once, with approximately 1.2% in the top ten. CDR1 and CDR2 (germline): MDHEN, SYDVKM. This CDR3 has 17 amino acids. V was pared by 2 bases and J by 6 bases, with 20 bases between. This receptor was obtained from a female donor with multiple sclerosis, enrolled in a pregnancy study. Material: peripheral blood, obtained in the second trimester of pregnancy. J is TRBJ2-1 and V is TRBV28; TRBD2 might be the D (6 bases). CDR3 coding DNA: TGTGCCAGCAGTTTAATGTTGTGGCTAGCGACCTTCAATGAGCAGTTCTTC. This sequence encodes CASSLMLWLATFNEQFF.